This T cell receptor (beta chain) was documented in a study of blood T cell repertoires in COVID-19 (dated by TCRdb to the early 2020s). The study in broad terms: Samples covering the acute and convalescent phases of COVID-19 were provided by collaborators in the United States, Italy and Spain. The material from the prospective study consisted of cDNA or gDNA derived from T cells, B-cell-depleted T cells, or PBMCs. Subjects who had been exposed to COVID-19, were actively infected with it, or had recovered from it provided the deeply sampled blood TCRbeta repertoires that made up the dataset. A freely available public database, intended as a resource for researchers studying the immune response to SARS-CoV-2, is where the repertoires were released. Samples came from the ongoing ImmuneRACE study (first 160 participants) plus 1,254 subjects from 6 global collaborators. Nearly every sample came with metadata listing a de-identified subject ID, COVID-19 status, age in years and sex. Where available, HLA class I and class II types were obtained from metadata supplied by the sample provider rather than from assay-based typing.

Overall study outcomes, separate from this receptor: The quantity of clinical and demographic metadata differed by source and by participant and was supplied without curation.

Collaborating institutions collected whole blood in K2EDTA tubes following their own protocols. For TCRbeta analysis, collaborators shipped samples in one of three forms: frozen whole blood, isolated PBMCs, or DNA extracted from either of those sample types. V ends up 3 bases short and J 1 base short, with an unmatched junction base count of 7. There are 16 amino acids in the CDR3, from cysteine to phenylalanine inclusive. Here the CDR3 DNA is all that survives: 48 bases in frame from base 1. The germline V gene (reference sequence) yields SGHNT for CDR1 and YYREEE for CDR2. Regarding this clone: Its binding antigen is unknown. No quality values exist for individual bases; no much larger clone is one base distant.

TCRbeta CDR3 regions were amplified from genomic DNA by means of the immunoSEQ Assay, a bias-controlled multiplex PCR. Regarding the original processing steps: Nucleated cell counts per sample were estimated from amplification of reference gene primers within the assay. To quantify the absolute abundance of each unique TCRbeta CDR3 rearrangement, sequence reads were collapsed and filtered. For each sample, productive Simpson clonality was calculated as the square root of Simpson's diversity index over productive rearrangements. What TCRdb holds here is the immuneACCESS table cut down to in-frame rearrangements. Part of the clones is not present; checked against another copy, under half of the missing clones reflect an unresolved V gene, and the others are unexplained. The V and J calls and the clone size are those of that table, but D and trimming were determined from the DNA. Counted in this sample were around 100,000 clones; roughly 92% of them appeared once. The top ten constitute over 2% of the sample.

The chain links TRBV5-4 with TRBJ2-1; 7 of the junction bases match TRBD2. This TCR derives from a man in his forties or fifties with active COVID-19. Sequencing input: peripheral blood. The base sequence is TGTGCCAGCAGCTCGGGGGGTAGCGGATCCTACAATGAGCAGTTCTTC. Its protein product is CASSSGGSGSYNEQFF.